This T cell receptor (beta chain) was recovered during a study of T cell changes during pregnancy in multiple sclerosis. This CDR3 is 14 amino acids long. Trimming removed 0 bases from V and 4 bases from J, with 12 bases in between. Germline V gene sequence: CDR1 GTSNPN, CDR2 SVGIG (reference sequence). The data were produced by immunoSEQ multiplex PCR, yet TCRdb's version contains in-frame clones alone and is incomplete. The table shows fewer than 75,000 clones, with 80% to 95% occurring only once. This sequence originates from a female donor with multiple sclerosis, enrolled in a pregnancy study. This sample comprised peripheral blood, obtained in the first trimester of pregnancy. V and J are TRBV30 and TRBJ1-2; D is unresolved. The CDR3 sequence: CAWSVGRRSYGYTF. CDR3 bases: TGTGCCTGGAGTGTGGGGAGACGGTCCTATGGCTACACCTTC.